Below, 14 T cell receptor beta chains from the same sample are listed, as sequenced in a study of T cell repertoires in cytomegalovirus infection. One entry per CDR3 protein results from TCRdb running MiXCR on the reads. The data hold hundreds of thousands of distinct CDR3 sequences, with about 30% observed a single time. No antigen is known for these receptors. The sequencing used cultured PBMCs, collected from culture after CMV antigen stimulation. The source is a human donor in good health (CMV status not recorded). Some clones in this sample may be carry-over from other donors' samples.

The V call is TRBV7-8, the J call TRBJ1-2; weak D call: TRBD1 (5 bases). From germline, CDR1 is SGHVS and CDR2 FQNEAQ. The V end was cut by 4 bases, the J end by 4 bases, with 16 bases between. The length of the CDR3 is 15 residues. The DNA for the CDR3 is TGTGCCAGCAGCTCAGGAGGGGACGGGGTCTATGGCTACACCTTC. Amino acids: CASSSGGDGVYGYTF. The whole variable domain, remainder taken from reference TRBV7-8 and TRBJ1-2, is GAGVSQSPRYKVAKRGQDVALRCDPISGHVSLFWYQQALGQGPEFLTYFQNEAQLDKSGLPSDRFFAERPEGSVSTLKIQRTQQEDSAVYLCASSSGGDGVYGYTFGSGTRLTVV.

This chain joins TRBV6-2 or TRBV6-3 and TRBJ2-5; TRBD1 aligns across 7 bases. Germline CDR1 MNHEY, CDR2 SVGEGT. J was trimmed by 2 bases and V by 2 bases; bases with no gene match: 8. The CDR3 covers 16 residues. The DNA of the CDR3 is TGTGCCAGCAGTTACCGACAGGGATCCGTACAAGAGACCCAGTACTTC. Translation: CASSYRQGSVQETQYF.

This clonotype was counted many times. The chain combines TRBV7-2 with TRBJ1-2, with D unclear. This CDR3 contains 12 residues. The V gene lost 5 bases and the J gene lost 7 bases, with 11 bases spanning the gap. Germline assignment: CDR1 SGHTA and CDR2 FQGNSA. CDR3 region: CASSQVILGYTF. The DNA for the CDR3 is TGTGCCAGCAGCCAAGTTATTCTTGGCTACACCTTC.

This clonotype was seen more than once but under ten times. The chain joins TRBV11-2 to TRBJ2-5; TRBD2 matches at 9 bases. CDR1 and CDR2 from the germline V gene are SGHAT and FQNNGV. Unmatched junction bases numbered 7, after V lost 1 base and J lost 4 bases. This CDR3 is 16 amino acids long. CDR3 DNA sequence: TGTGCCAGCAGCTTAGTTAGCGGGAGATGGCCAGAGACCCAGTACTTC. It specifies CASSLVSGRWPETQYF.

The J gene is TRBJ1-5, the V gene TRBV30; D remains ambiguous. Germline CDR1 and CDR2: GTSNPN and SVGIG (reference sequence). The CDR3 has 13 residues. V dropped 1 base and J dropped 12 bases, with 16 bases sitting between them. DNA of the CDR3: TGTGCCTGGAGTGCCGACAACTTTAGGGTCCAGCATTTT. This translates into CAWSADNFRVQHF. Full variable domain (remainder filled in from reference TRBV30 and TRBJ1-5): SQTIHQWPATLVQPVGSPLSLECTVEGTSNPNLYWYRQAAGRGLQLLFYSVGIGQISSEVPQNLSASRPQDRQFILSSKKLLLSDSGFYLCAWSADNFRVQHFGDGTRLSIL.

This clonotype was counted many times. The chain uses TRBV7-2 and TRBJ2-7; 11 positions match TRBD2. The CDR3 is made up of 15 amino acids. The V and J ends lost 5 bases and 6 bases, in that order; junction bases with no gene match: 9. Germline CDR1 and CDR2: SGHTA and FQGNSA. This CDR3 is CASSPWTSGLTEQYF. CDR3 nucleotides: TGTGCCAGCAGCCCTTGGACTAGCGGGCTTACCGAGCAGTACTTC.

This clonotype was recorded many times. The gene calls are TRBV7-6 and TRBJ2-1; possible D gene TRBD2, 5 bases. The germline V gene encodes CDR1 SGHVS and CDR2 FNYEAQ. The CDR3 sequence is 13 residues long. With 2 bases removed from V and 3 bases from J, the gap between germline ends came to 5 bases. The CDR3: CASSLSGYNEQFF. For the CDR3, the DNA is TGTGCCAGCAGCTTAAGCGGCTACAATGAGCAGTTCTTC.

The J gene is TRBJ2-7, the V gene TRBV27; TRBD2 matches 13 bases. The CDR3 has 19 amino acids. V lost 5 bases to trimming and J lost 6 bases; unmatched junction nucleotides: 19. The germline CDR1 and CDR2 sequences are MNHEY and SMNVEV (reference sequence). The CDR3 loop is CASSTSGGGSGLAGPEQYF. The CDR3 DNA is TGTGCCAGCAGTACATCAGGGGGGGGATCGGGACTAGCGGGGCCCGAGCAGTACTTC.

The chain has TRBV12-3 or TRBV12-4 and TRBJ1-3; perhaps TRBD1 as D (5 bases). The CDR3 has 20 amino acids. V was trimmed by 5 bases and J by 3 bases, leaving 29 bases between them. The CDR3 bases are TGTGCCAGCAGTCGCCGACGGGGGGGAATCCTCTCTCTTGGTGGAAACACCATATATTTT. This encodes CASSRRRGGILSLGGNTIYF.

This clonotype was found a few times. CDR3 bases: TGTGCCAGCAGTTACTCGGGGGGACTAGCGGTCCAGCGCAACATTCAGTACTTC. It is translated as CASSYSGGLAVQRNIQYF. The chain combines TRBV6-5 with TRBJ2-4; 11 bases map to TRBD2. V trimming: 0 bases; J trimming: 7 bases; junction bases outside the gene matches: 11. Germline lookup yields CDR1 MNHEY and CDR2 SVGAGI. The CDR3 spans 18 residues.

This clonotype was observed at least ten times. This chain joins TRBV7-2 and TRBJ1-1, with unresolved D. The length of the CDR3 is 15 residues. Trimming removed 4 bases at V and 3 bases at J, with 15 bases between. Germline V gives CDR1 SGHTA, CDR2 FQGNSA. CDR3 region: CASSSKESRYTEAFF. The CDR3 DNA sequence: TGTGCCAGCAGCTCGAAAGAGTCAAGGTACACTGAAGCTTTCTTT. Complete variable domain (other parts from reference TRBV7-2 and TRBJ1-1): GAGVSQSPSNKVTEKGKDVELRCDPISGHTALYWYRQSLGQGLEFLIYFQGNSAPDKSGLPSDRFSAERTGGSVSTLTIQRTQQEDSAVYLCASSSKESRYTEAFFGQGTRLTVV.

This clonotype came up once. This chain joins TRBV6-1 and TRBJ1-2; D may be TRBD1 (6 bases). From germline, CDR1 is MNHNS and CDR2 SASEGT. Trimming took off 1 base at V and 6 bases at J, with 12 bases between the two ends. CDR3 length: 14 residues. CDR3: CASSEGLRGDGYTF. The DNA for the CDR3 is TGTGCCAGCAGTGAAGGTCTCAGGGGCGATGGCTACACCTTC.

This clonotype was picked up a small number of times. The rearrangement uses TRBV12-3 or TRBV12-4 and TRBJ1-1, with 8 bases lining up with TRBD1. CDR3 length equals 15 residues. V dropped 8 bases and J dropped 0; count of bases not matched to a gene: 8. CDR3 in amino acids: CASSGTGTLNTEAFF. Written as DNA, the CDR3 is TGTGCCAGCTCGGGGACAGGTACTTTGAACACTGAAGCTTTCTTT.

CDR3 amino acids: CASSFEGGFDEQFF. The CDR3, as DNA: TGCGCCAGCAGCTTTGAGGGAGGGTTCGATGAGCAGTTCTTC. The chain joins TRBV5-1 to TRBJ2-1; 7 bases match TRBD2. This CDR3 has 14 residues. Trimming removed 2 bases from V and 8 bases from J; junction bases left unmatched: 7. In germline, CDR1 is SGHRS, CDR2 YFSETQ. Full variable domain (rest looked up from reference TRBV5-1 and TRBJ2-1): KAGVTQTPRYLIKTRGQQVTLSCSPISGHRSVSWYQQTPGQGLQFLFEYFSETQRNKGNFPGRFSGRQFSNSRSEMNVSTLELGDSALYLCASSFEGGFDEQFFGPGTRLTVL.